This T cell receptor beta chain was sequenced for a study of T cell repertoires in cytomegalovirus infection. Study-level information: Public TCR beta signatures were indicative of both CMV infection and a matching HLA type.

TCRdb called the reads again in MiXCR, with one record for every CDR3 protein. Of around 310,000 distinct CDR3 sequences detected, roughly 28% appear once; the ten largest clones hold 20%. Findings and caveats of the study: CMV-specific HLA-C-restricted TCR beta clonotypes dominated the ex vivo response.

Turning to this clonotype: Its antigen is not identified.

V was trimmed by 2 bases and J by 7 bases, leaving 9 bases between them. Per germline, CDR1 SEHNR and CDR2 FQNEAQ (reference sequence). This CDR3 has 12 residues. The chain carries TRBV7-9 and TRBJ2-7; D unresolved. The TCR comes from a human donor in good health (CMV status not recorded). Some clones in this sample may be carry-over from other donors' samples. The starting material was cultured PBMCs, obtained from culture after CMV antigen stimulation. The CDR3 DNA reads TGTGCCAGCAGCTTATCTTCTAGGGAGCAGTACTTC. Protein sequence: CASSLSSREQYF. Drawing the rest from reference TRBV7-9 and TRBJ2-7, the complete variable domain is DTGVSQNPRHKITKRGQNVTFRCDPISEHNRLYWYRQTLGQGPEFLTYFQNEAQLEKSRLLSDRFSAERPKGSFSTLEIQRTEQGDSAMYLCASSLSSREQYFGPGTRLTVT.